The rows below give T cell receptor beta chains drawn from one sample of a study of cytomegalovirus exposure and HLA in healthy donors. TCRdb keeps only in-frame clones here, not all; method: immunoSEQ multiplex PCR. The repertoire has 250,000 to 350,000 clones, roughly 88% of them found once; the top ten carry about 4%. Sequences were obtained from PBMCs. The receptors originated from a man aged 35-49 years in good health and CMV-seropositive. The CDR3 runs from the conserved cysteine through the conserved F or W. A D gene is named only where the DNA matches it firmly. Only part of the rows carry a size: once, few, many, or a class if the clone is expanded.

J gene: TRBJ2-1; clone size: NA; D gene: NA; V gene: TRBV29-1; CDR3 protein: CSVEVGSGSRQFF; CDR3 DNA: TGCAGCGTTGAAGTCGGGTCGGGGAGTAGGCAGTTCTTC
J gene: TRBJ1-2; clone size: NA; D gene: TRBD1; V gene: TRBV28; CDR3 protein: CASSLGTGLAYGYTF; CDR3 DNA: TGTGCCAGCAGTCTTGGGACAGGGTTGGCCTATGGCTACACCTTC
J gene: TRBJ1-5; clone size: NA; D gene: NA; V gene: TRBV28; CDR3 protein: CASSPQWSNQPQHF; CDR3 DNA: TGTGCCAGCAGTCCTCAGTGGAGCAATCAGCCCCAGCATTTT
J gene: TRBJ2-3; clone size: NA; D gene: NA; V gene: TRBV19; CDR3 protein: CASTTLSTDTQYF; CDR3 DNA: TGTGCCAGTACTACCCTAAGCACAGATACGCAGTATTTT
J gene: TRBJ1-1; clone size: NA; D gene: NA; V gene: TRBV30; CDR3 protein: CAWSPENTEAFF; CDR3 DNA: TGTGCCTGGAGTCCAGAGAACACTGAAGCTTTCTTT
J gene: TRBJ2-7; clone size: NA; D gene: NA; V gene: TRBV5-4; CDR3 protein: CASSSIPGNLEQYF; CDR3 DNA: TGTGCCAGCAGCTCTATTCCCGGGAACCTGGAGCAGTACTTC
J gene: TRBJ1-6; clone size: NA; D gene: TRBD1; V gene: TRBV7-3; CDR3 protein: CASSLTRQGEDSPLHF; CDR3 DNA: TGTGCCAGCAGCTTAACCCGACAGGGGGAGGATTCACCCCTCCACTTT
J gene: TRBJ2-6; clone size: few; D gene: NA; V gene: TRBV6-6; CDR3 protein: CASRLIRAGANVLTF; CDR3 DNA: TGTGCCAGCAGGCTAATACGCGCGGGGGCCAACGTCCTGACTTTC
J gene: TRBJ2-3; clone size: once; D gene: NA; V gene: TRBV6-1; CDR3 protein: CASSGGDSPITDTQYF; CDR3 DNA: TGTGCCAGCAGTGGGGGGGACTCCCCTATCACAGATACGCAGTATTTT
J gene: TRBJ2-5; clone size: NA; D gene: TRBD1; V gene: TRBV19; CDR3 protein: CATLDRGDVETQYF; CDR3 DNA: TGTGCCACTCTGGACAGGGGAGATGTGGAGACCCAGTACTTC
J gene: TRBJ2-1; clone size: NA; D gene: TRBD1; V gene: TRBV18; CDR3 protein: CASSPPLGQSANNEQFF; CDR3 DNA: TGTGCCAGCTCACCACCGTTGGGACAGAGCGCTAACAATGAGCAGTTCTTC
J gene: TRBJ2-3; clone size: NA; D gene: TRBD2; V gene: TRBV7-2; CDR3 protein: CASSFRLAGTDTQYF; CDR3 DNA: TGTGCCAGCAGCTTCAGACTAGCGGGCACAGATACGCAGTATTTT
J gene: TRBJ2-1; clone size: NA; D gene: TRBD1; V gene: TRBV7-3; CDR3 protein: CASSSYTGGDEQFF; CDR3 DNA: TGTGCCAGCAGCTCTTATACAGGGGGCGATGAGCAGTTCTTC
J gene: TRBJ2-3; clone size: NA; D gene: NA; V gene: TRBV11-2; CDR3 protein: CASSLVRLTDTQYF; CDR3 DNA: TGTGCCAGCAGCTTAGTCAGGTTGACAGATACGCAGTATTTT
J gene: TRBJ1-2; clone size: NA; D gene: NA; V gene: TRBV5-1; CDR3 protein: CASSPTGDHLYYGYTF; CDR3 DNA: TGCGCCAGCAGCCCGACGGGGGACCACCTATACTATGGCTACACCTTC
J gene: TRBJ2-7; clone size: NA; D gene: TRBD1; V gene: TRBV7-9; CDR3 protein: CASSSLLTGDSYEQYF; CDR3 DNA: TGTGCCAGCAGCTCCCTCCTGACAGGGGACTCCTACGAGCAGTACTTC
J gene: TRBJ1-2; clone size: few; D gene: TRBD1; V gene: TRBV5-6; CDR3 protein: CASSLPQGKGNGYTF; CDR3 DNA: TGTGCCAGCAGCTTGCCACAGGGGAAAGGCAATGGCTACACCTTC
J gene: TRBJ1-1; clone size: NA; D gene: NA; V gene: TRBV30; CDR3 protein: CAWSAQALF; CDR3 DNA: TGTGCCTGGAGCGCGCAGGCGCTATTT
J gene: TRBJ1-2; clone size: NA; D gene: TRBD1; V gene: TRBV13; CDR3 protein: CASSEQGARGYTF; CDR3 DNA: TGTGCCAGCAGCGAACAGGGGGCCCGGGGCTACACCTTC
J gene: TRBJ2-7; clone size: once; D gene: TRBD2; V gene: TRBV4-1; CDR3 protein: CASSPLTSGSYEQYF; CDR3 DNA: TGCGCCAGCAGCCCTCTGACTAGCGGGTCCTACGAGCAGTACTTC
J gene: TRBJ2-7; clone size: few; D gene: TRBD2; V gene: TRBV6-5; CDR3 protein: CASSAASGSYEQYF; CDR3 DNA: TGTGCCAGCAGTGCCGCTAGCGGGAGCTACGAGCAGTACTTC
J gene: TRBJ1-1; clone size: once; D gene: NA; V gene: TRBV2; CDR3 protein: CASSERRSPGYTEAFF; CDR3 DNA: TGTGCCAGCAGTGAAAGGAGATCCCCCGGATACACTGAAGCTTTCTTT
J gene: TRBJ1-5; clone size: NA; D gene: TRBD1; V gene: TRBV7-2; CDR3 protein: CASRETGGGSNQPQHF; CDR3 DNA: TGTGCCAGCAGGGAAACAGGGGGAGGGAGCAATCAGCCCCAGCATTTT
J gene: TRBJ2-5; clone size: NA; D gene: TRBD2; V gene: TRBV7-8; CDR3 protein: CASSSKTSGSRETQYF; CDR3 DNA: TGTGCCAGCAGCTCTAAGACTAGCGGGAGCCGTGAGACCCAGTACTTC
J gene: TRBJ2-7; clone size: NA; D gene: TRBD2; V gene: TRBV4-3; CDR3 protein: CASSREMTSGSLEQYF; CDR3 DNA: TGCGCCAGCAGCCGAGAAATGACTAGCGGGAGCCTCGAGCAGTACTTC
J gene: TRBJ2-7; clone size: NA; D gene: TRBD2; V gene: TRBV28; CDR3 protein: CASSSIWGAGLASNEQYF; CDR3 DNA: TGTGCCAGCAGTTCAATATGGGGAGCGGGACTAGCGAGCAACGAGCAGTACTTC
J gene: TRBJ1-5; clone size: NA; D gene: NA; V gene: TRBV5-5; CDR3 protein: CASSFRLDQPQHF; CDR3 DNA: TGTGCCAGCAGCTTTAGACTGGATCAGCCCCAGCATTTT
J gene: TRBJ1-1; clone size: NA; D gene: TRBD1; V gene: TRBV5-1; CDR3 protein: CASSLGTGGGLEAFF; CDR3 DNA: TGCGCCAGCAGCTTGGGCACAGGGGGCGGATTGGAAGCTTTCTTT
J gene: TRBJ2-7; clone size: NA; D gene: NA; V gene: TRBV7-8; CDR3 protein: CASSPARLGQIRYEQYF; CDR3 DNA: TGTGCCAGCAGCCCAGCTAGGCTTGGACAGATACGCTACGAGCAGTACTTC
J gene: TRBJ2-7; clone size: NA; D gene: NA; V gene: TRBV10-3; CDR3 protein: CAISGDSYEQYF; CDR3 DNA: TGTGCCATCAGTGGAGACAGCTACGAGCAGTACTTC
J gene: TRBJ2-7; clone size: NA; D gene: NA; V gene: TRBV7-9; CDR3 protein: CASSLRDTSYEQYF; CDR3 DNA: TGTGCCAGCAGCCTCCGGGACACCTCCTACGAGCAGTACTTC
J gene: TRBJ1-6; clone size: once; D gene: TRBD1; V gene: TRBV28; CDR3 protein: CASSLGQVNSPLHF; CDR3 DNA: TGTGCCAGCAGTTTAGGACAGGTTAATTCACCCCTCCACTTT
J gene: TRBJ2-3; clone size: NA; D gene: TRBD2; V gene: TRBV27; CDR3 protein: CASSRLAGGGDTQYF; CDR3 DNA: TGTGCCAGCAGTCGACTAGCGGGAGGGGGAGATACGCAGTATTTT
J gene: TRBJ2-4; clone size: few; D gene: TRBD1; V gene: TRBV5-1; CDR3 protein: CASSLAGQGAFWAKNIQYF; CDR3 DNA: TGCGCCAGCAGCTTGGCCGGGCAGGGGGCCTTTTGGGCCAAAAACATTCAGTACTTC
J gene: TRBJ2-1; clone size: NA; D gene: TRBD2; V gene: TRBV7-2; CDR3 protein: CASSLGSGSDEQFF; CDR3 DNA: TGTGCCAGCAGCTTAGGTAGCGGGAGCGATGAGCAGTTCTTC
J gene: TRBJ2-3; clone size: NA; D gene: TRBD1; V gene: TRBV10-3; CDR3 protein: CAIGDRTGALADSTDTQYF; CDR3 DNA: TGTGCCATCGGGGACCGGACAGGGGCGCTAGCTGATAGCACAGATACGCAGTATTTT
J gene: TRBJ1-5; clone size: once; D gene: NA; V gene: TRBV28; CDR3 protein: CASFAGAQPQHF; CDR3 DNA: TGTGCCAGTTTCGCGGGCGCTCAGCCCCAGCATTTT
J gene: TRBJ2-3; clone size: NA; D gene: NA; V gene: TRBV5-6; CDR3 protein: CASRGWGGTSTDTQYF; CDR3 DNA: TGTGCCAGCAGAGGGTGGGGCGGAACTAGCACAGATACGCAGTATTTT
J gene: TRBJ2-2; clone size: few; D gene: TRBD2; V gene: TRBV27; CDR3 protein: CASSGSSSGRFPGELFF; CDR3 DNA: TGTGCCAGCAGTGGATCCTCTAGCGGGAGGTTCCCCGGGGAGCTGTTTTTT
J gene: TRBJ2-7; clone size: NA; D gene: NA; V gene: TRBV7-9; CDR3 protein: CSSISDWHEQYF; CDR3 DNA: TGTTCCAGCATTTCCGATTGGCACGAGCAGTACTTC
J gene: TRBJ2-1; clone size: NA; D gene: NA; V gene: TRBV11-3; CDR3 protein: CASSSGASVGNEQFF; CDR3 DNA: TGTGCCAGCAGCTCAGGGGCCTCGGTAGGGAATGAGCAGTTCTTC
J gene: TRBJ1-4; clone size: NA; D gene: NA; V gene: TRBV5-1; CDR3 protein: CASSPGERGNEKLFF; CDR3 DNA: TGCGCCAGCAGTCCCGGGGAGCGCGGTAATGAAAAACTGTTTTTT
J gene: TRBJ2-2; clone size: NA; D gene: NA; V gene: TRBV5-6; CDR3 protein: CASSLFRRVGGELFF; CDR3 DNA: TGTGCCAGCAGCTTGTTTCGGCGGGTGGGCGGGGAGCTGTTTTTT
J gene: TRBJ2-5; clone size: NA; D gene: NA; V gene: TRBV28; CDR3 protein: CASSLGAPRTQYF; CDR3 DNA: TGTGCCAGCAGTTTAGGGGCCCCGAGGACCCAGTACTTC